This TCR beta chain was captured by sequencing in a study of cytotoxic CD8 clonotypes in ibrutinib-treated CLL. For the study at large: Timing of response sample collection was a median around eleven months after treatment start, with a range of 6 to 36.

Repertoires were generated with immunoSEQ multiplex PCR, while TCRdb's copy carries only in-frame clones and drops some. Of fewer than 50,000 clones listed, roughly 69% were seen once; the top ten hold roughly 13%. V shed 8 bases, J shed 10 bases, and the junction held 6 bases outside the gene matches. The CDR3 has 12 amino acids. Germline loops: CDR1 MNHNY, CDR2 SVGAGI (reference sequence). The chain couples TRBV6-6 to TRBJ2-1; TRBD2 matches 9 bases. This material consisted of PBMCs, taken after 12 months of ibrutinib treatment. This TCR was sampled from a human donor with chronic lymphocytic leukemia. The CDR3: CASLAGAGEQFF. Written as DNA, the CDR3 is TGTGCCAGCTTAGCGGGAGCAGGGGAGCAGTTCTTC.